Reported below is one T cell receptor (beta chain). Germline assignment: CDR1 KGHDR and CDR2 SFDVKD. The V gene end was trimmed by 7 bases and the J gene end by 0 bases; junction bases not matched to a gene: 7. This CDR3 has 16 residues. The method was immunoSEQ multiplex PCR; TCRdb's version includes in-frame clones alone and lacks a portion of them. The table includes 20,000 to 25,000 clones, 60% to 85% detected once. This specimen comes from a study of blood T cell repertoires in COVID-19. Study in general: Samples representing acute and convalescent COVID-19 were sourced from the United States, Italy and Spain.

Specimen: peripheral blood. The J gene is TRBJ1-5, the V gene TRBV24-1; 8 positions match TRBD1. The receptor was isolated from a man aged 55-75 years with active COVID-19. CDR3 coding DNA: TGTGCCACCAGCCCCGGGACAGGAGTTAGCAATCAGCCCCAGCATTTT. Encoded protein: CATSPGTGVSNQPQHF.